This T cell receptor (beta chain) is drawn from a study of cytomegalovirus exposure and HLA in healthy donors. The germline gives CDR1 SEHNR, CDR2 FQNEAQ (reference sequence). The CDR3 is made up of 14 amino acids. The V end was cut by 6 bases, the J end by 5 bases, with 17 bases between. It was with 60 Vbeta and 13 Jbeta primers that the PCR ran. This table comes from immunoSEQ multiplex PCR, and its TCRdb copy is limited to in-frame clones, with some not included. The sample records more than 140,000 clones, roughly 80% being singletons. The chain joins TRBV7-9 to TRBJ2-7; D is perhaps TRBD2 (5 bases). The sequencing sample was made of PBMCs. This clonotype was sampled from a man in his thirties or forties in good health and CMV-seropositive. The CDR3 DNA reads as TGTGCCAGCAGTTTAATACGGGATTTGAACGAGCAGTACTTC. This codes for CASSLIRDLNEQYF.